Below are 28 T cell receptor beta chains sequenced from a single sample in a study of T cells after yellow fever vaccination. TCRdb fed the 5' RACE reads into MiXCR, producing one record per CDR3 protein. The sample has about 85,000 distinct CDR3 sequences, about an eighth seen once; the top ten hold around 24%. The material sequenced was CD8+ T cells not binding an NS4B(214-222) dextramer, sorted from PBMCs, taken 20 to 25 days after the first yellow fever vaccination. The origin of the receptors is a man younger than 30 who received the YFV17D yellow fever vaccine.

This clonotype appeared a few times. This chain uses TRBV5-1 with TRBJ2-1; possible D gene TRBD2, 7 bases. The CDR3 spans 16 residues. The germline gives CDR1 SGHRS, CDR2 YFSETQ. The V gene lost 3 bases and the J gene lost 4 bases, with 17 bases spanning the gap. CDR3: CASSSPPGGPYNEQFF. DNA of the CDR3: TGCGCCAGCAGCTCCCCCCCCGGGGGGCCGTACAATGAGCAGTTCTTC.

This chain's CDR3 is CASSVWTGELFF. The CDR3 bases are TGTGCCAGCAGTGTTTGGACCGGGGAGCTGTTTTTT. J is TRBJ2-2 and V is TRBV7-2; D unclear. Trimming removed 6 bases at V and 5 bases at J, with 7 bases between. This CDR3 is built from 12 residues. CDR1 and CDR2 from the germline V gene are SGHTA and FQGNSA.

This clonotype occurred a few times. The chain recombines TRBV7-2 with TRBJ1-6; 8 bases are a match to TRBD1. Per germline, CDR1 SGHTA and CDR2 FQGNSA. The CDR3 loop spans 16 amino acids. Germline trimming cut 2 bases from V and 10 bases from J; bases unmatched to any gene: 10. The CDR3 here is CASSLSGTGRISPLHF. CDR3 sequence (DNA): TGTGCCAGCAGCTTATCTGGGACAGGTCGGATCTCACCCCTCCACTTT.

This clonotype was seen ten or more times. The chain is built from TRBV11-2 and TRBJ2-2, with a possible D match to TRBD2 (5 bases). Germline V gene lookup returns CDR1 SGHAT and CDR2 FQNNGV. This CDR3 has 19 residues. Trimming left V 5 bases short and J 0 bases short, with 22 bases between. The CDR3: CASSGSPGPLKANTGELFF. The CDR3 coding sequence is TGTGCCAGCAGCGGGAGCCCCGGGCCCCTCAAAGCGAACACCGGGGAGCTGTTTTTT.

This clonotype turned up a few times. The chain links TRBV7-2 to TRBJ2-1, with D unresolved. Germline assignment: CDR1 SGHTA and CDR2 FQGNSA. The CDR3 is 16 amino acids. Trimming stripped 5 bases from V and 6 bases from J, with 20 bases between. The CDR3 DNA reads TGTGCCAGCAGCCCGATAGCCCTAAGCCCCGGCAATGAGCAGTTCTTC. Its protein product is CASSPIALSPGNEQFF.

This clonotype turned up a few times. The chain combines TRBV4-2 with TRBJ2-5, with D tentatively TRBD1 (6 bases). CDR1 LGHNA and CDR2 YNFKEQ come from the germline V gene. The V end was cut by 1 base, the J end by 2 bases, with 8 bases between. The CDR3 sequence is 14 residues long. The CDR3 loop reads CASSQVTGQETQYF. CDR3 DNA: TGTGCCAGCAGCCAAGTTACAGGGCAAGAGACCCAGTACTTC.

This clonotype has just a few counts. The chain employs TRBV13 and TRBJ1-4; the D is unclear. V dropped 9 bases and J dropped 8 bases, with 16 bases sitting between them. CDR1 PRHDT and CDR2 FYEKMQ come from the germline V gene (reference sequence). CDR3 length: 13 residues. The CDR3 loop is CASRSSEREKLFF. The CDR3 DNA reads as TGTGCCAGTCGGTCAAGTGAACGGGAAAAACTGTTTTTT.

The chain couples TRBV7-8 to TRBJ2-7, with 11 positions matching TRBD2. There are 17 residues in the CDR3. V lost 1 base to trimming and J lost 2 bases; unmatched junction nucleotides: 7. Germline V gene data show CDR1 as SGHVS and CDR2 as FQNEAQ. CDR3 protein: CASSLGRLAGGTYEQYF. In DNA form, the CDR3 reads TGTGCCAGCAGCTTAGGACGTCTAGCGGGGGGTACCTACGAGCAGTACTTC.

The CDR3 sequence: CASSGQGYYNEQFF. CDR3 bases: TGTGCCAGCAGCGGGCAGGGGTACTACAATGAGCAGTTCTTC. The rearrangement uses TRBV12-3 or TRBV12-4 and TRBJ2-1, with D perhaps matching TRBD1 (6 bases). Trimming pared 6 bases from V and 3 bases from J, leaving 12 bases between. CDR3 length equals 14 residues.

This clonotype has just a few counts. CDR3 sequence: CASSEAGNTEAFF. DNA of the CDR3: TGTGCCAGCAGTGAGGCGGGGAACACTGAAGCTTTCTTT. V is TRBV7-9 and J is TRBJ1-1; D is unclear. V shed 6 bases and J shed 1 base, with 9 bases lying between them. CDR3 length: 13 amino acids. The germline V gene has CDR1 SEHNR and CDR2 FQNEAQ (reference sequence).

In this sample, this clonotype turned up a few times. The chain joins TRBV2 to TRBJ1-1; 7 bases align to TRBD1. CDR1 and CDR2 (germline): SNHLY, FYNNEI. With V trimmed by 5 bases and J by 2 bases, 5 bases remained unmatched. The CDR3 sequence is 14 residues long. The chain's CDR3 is CASSLRQGNTEAFF. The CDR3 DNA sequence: TGTGCCAGCAGTCTCAGACAGGGAAACACTGAAGCTTTCTTT.

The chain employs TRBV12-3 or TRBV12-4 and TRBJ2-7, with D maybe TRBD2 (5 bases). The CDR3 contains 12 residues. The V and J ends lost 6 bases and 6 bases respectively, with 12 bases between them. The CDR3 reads CASSISLAEQYF. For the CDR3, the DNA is TGTGCCAGCAGCATCTCCCTAGCCGAGCAGTACTTC.

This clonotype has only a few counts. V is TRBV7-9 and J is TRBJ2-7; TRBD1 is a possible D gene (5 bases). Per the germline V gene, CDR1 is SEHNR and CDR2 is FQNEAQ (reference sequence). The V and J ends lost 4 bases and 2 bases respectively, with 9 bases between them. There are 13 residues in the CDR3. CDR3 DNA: TGTGCCAGCAGCTCCGGACATACCTACGAGCAGTACTTC. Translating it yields CASSSGHTYEQYF.

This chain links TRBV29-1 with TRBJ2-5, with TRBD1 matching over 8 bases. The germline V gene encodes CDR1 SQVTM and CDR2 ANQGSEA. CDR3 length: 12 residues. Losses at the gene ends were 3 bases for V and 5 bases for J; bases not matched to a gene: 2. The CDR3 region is CSVDRTGETQYF. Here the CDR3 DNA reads TGCAGCGTTGATAGGACAGGGGAGACCCAGTACTTC.

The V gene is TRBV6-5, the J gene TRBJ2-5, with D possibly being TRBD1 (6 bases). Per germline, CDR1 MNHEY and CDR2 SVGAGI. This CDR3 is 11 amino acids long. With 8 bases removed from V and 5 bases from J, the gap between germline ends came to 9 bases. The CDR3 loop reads CASARGETQYF. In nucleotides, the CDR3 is TGTGCCAGCGCTAGGGGGGAGACCCAGTACTTC.

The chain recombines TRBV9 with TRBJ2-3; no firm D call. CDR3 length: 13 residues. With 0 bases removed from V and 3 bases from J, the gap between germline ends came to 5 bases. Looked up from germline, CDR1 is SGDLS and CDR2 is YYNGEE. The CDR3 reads CASSVGRTDTQYF. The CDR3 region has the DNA TGTGCCAGCAGCGTAGGACGAACAGATACGCAGTATTTT.

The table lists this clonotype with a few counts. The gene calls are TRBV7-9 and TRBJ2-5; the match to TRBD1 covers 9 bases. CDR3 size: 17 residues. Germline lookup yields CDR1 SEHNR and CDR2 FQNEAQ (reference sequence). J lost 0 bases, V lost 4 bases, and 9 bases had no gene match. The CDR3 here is CASSWPGDRADQETQYF. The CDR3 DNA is TGTGCCAGCAGCTGGCCCGGGGACAGGGCGGACCAAGAGACCCAGTACTTC.

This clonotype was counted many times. The CDR3 region is CASSADSYSGNTIYF. In DNA form, the CDR3 reads TGTGCCAGCAGTGCCGACAGCTACTCTGGAAACACCATATATTTT. The V and J genes are TRBV2 and TRBJ1-3, with a possible D match to TRBD1 (5 bases). The germline CDR1 and CDR2 sequences are SNHLY and FYNNEI. CDR3 length: 15 amino acids. Trimming cost V 4 bases and J 0 bases, with 10 bases left between them.

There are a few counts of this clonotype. The CDR3 region has the DNA TGTGCCAGCAGTTTCCGGGGAAGCACAGATACGCAGTATTTT. Amino acid sequence: CASSFRGSTDTQYF. The chain recombines TRBV11-2 with TRBJ2-3; the D gene is possibly TRBD2 (5 bases). From germline, CDR1 is SGHAT and CDR2 FQNNGV. This CDR3 region has 14 residues. V shed 6 bases and J shed 0 bases, with 10 bases lying between them.

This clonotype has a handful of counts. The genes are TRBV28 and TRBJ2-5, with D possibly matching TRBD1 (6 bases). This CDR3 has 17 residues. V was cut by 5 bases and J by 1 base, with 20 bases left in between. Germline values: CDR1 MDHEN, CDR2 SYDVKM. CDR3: CASSIPQGGFGQETQYF. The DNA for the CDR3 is TGTGCCAGCAGTATTCCACAGGGTGGGTTCGGCCAAGAGACCCAGTACTTC.

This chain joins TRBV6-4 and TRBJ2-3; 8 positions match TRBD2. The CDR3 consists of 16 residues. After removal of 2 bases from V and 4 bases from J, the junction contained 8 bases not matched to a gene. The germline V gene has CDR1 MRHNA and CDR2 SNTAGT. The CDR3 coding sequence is TGTGCCAGCAGTGACGGGGTCGGGGGGGCCCCAGATACGCAGTATTTT. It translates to CASSDGVGGAPDTQYF.

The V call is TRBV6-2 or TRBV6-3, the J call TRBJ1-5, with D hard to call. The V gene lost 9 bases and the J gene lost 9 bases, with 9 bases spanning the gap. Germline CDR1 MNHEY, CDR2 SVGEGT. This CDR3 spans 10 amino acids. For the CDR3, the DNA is TGTGCCAGGCCGTTATGGCCCCAGCATTTT. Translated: CARPLWPQHF.

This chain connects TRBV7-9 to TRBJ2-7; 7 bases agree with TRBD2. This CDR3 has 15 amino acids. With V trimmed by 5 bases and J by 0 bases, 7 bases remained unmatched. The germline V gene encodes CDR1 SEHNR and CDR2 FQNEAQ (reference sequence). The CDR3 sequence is CASSLVSGGSYEQYF. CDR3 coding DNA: TGTGCCAGCAGCCTAGTTTCGGGGGGCTCCTACGAGCAGTACTTC.

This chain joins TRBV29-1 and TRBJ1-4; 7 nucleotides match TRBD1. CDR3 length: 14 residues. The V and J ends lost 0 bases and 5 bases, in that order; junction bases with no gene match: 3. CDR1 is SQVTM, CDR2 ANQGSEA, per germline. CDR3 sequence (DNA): TGCAGCGTTGAAGAACCGGGACAGAATGAAAAACTGTTTTTT. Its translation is CSVEEPGQNEKLFF.

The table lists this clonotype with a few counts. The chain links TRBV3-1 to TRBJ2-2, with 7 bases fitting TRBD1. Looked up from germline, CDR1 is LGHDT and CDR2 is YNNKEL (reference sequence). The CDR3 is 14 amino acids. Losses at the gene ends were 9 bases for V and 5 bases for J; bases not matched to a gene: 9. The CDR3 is CASTGTVRTGELFF. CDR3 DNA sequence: TGTGCCAGTACAGGGACAGTGAGAACCGGGGAGCTGTTTTTT.

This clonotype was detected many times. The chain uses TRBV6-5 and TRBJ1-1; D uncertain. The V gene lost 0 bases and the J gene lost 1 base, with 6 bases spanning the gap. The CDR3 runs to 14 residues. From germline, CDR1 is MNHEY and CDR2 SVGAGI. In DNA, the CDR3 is TGTGCCAGCAGTTACTCGGCAGCGAACACTGAAGCTTTCTTT. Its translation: CASSYSAANTEAFF.

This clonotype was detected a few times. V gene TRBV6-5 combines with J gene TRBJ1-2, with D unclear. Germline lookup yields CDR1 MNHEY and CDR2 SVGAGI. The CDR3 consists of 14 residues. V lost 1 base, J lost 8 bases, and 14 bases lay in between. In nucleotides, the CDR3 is TGTGCCAGCAGTTACTTGGTCCCCCTCGGGGGCTACACCTTC. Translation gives CASSYLVPLGGYTF.

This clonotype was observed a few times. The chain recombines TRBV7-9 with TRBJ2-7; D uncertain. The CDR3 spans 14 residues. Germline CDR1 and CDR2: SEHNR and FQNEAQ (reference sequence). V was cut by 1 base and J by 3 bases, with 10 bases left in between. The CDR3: CASSLVGRDYEQYV. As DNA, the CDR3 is TGTGCCAGCAGCTTAGTTGGCAGAGACTACGAGCAGTACGTC.